The next 20 T cell receptor beta chains were all read from a single sample in a study of blood T cell repertoires in COVID-19. Only in-frame clones appear in the TCRdb table, and some are missing; sequencing was by immunoSEQ multiplex PCR. The sample holds about 120,000 clones, around 77% seen once. The sample was peripheral blood. The receptors here all came from a human donor in a cohort sampled during active COVID-19.

This chain links TRBV6-1 with TRBJ1-1; D perhaps matches TRBD1 (5 bases). Per germline, CDR1 MNHNS and CDR2 SASEGT. V dropped 0 bases and J dropped 4 bases, with 9 bases sitting between them. This CDR3 is 14 amino acids long. CDR3 sequence (DNA): TGTGCCAGCAGTGAAGCACCCGGGGGCACTGAAGCTTTCTTT. Translating it yields CASSEAPGGTEAFF.

The table lists this clone with a count of one. The V gene is TRBV27, the J gene TRBJ1-2, with 12 bases matching TRBD1. With 3 bases clipped from V and 8 bases from J, the junction kept 7 bases outside the gene matches. Germline V gene lookup returns CDR1 MNHEY and CDR2 SMNVEV (reference sequence). CDR3 length equals 15 residues. CDR3 coding DNA: TGTGCCAGCAGTTTTGGGGGACAGGGGGCGGGAGGCTACACCTTC. This codes for CASSFGGQGAGGYTF.

The chain combines TRBV6-5 with TRBJ2-5, with D maybe TRBD2 (5 bases). Germline CDR1 and CDR2: MNHEY and SVGAGI. V lost 7 bases and J 5 bases, leaving 17 bases between the germline ends. The CDR3 covers 14 residues. The CDR3 coding sequence is TGTGCCAGCACTCCCGAGGGCGGGTATGAGACCCAGTACTTC. It specifies CASTPEGGYETQYF.

The chain has TRBV5-5 and TRBJ2-1; 12 bases agree with TRBD2. Germline-derived CDR1 and CDR2 are SGHKS and YYEKEE (reference sequence). The CDR3 has 15 amino acids. With 0 bases clipped from V and 6 bases from J, the junction kept 1 base outside the gene matches. CDR3: CASSLGLAGVNEQFF. Written as DNA, the CDR3 is TGTGCCAGCAGCTTGGGACTAGCGGGAGTCAATGAGCAGTTCTTC.

The chain links TRBV11-2 to TRBJ2-3, with 8 bases lining up with TRBD2. This CDR3 is 16 amino acids long. Germline V gene data show CDR1 as SGHAT and CDR2 as FQNNGV. The junction had 9 bases not matched to a gene; V was cut back by 5 bases and J by 2 bases. The CDR3 sequence is CASSTLLAASTDTQYF. The CDR3 DNA is TGTGCCAGCAGCACCCTACTAGCGGCGTCCACAGATACGCAGTATTTT.

The chain is built from TRBV14 and TRBJ2-7; 7 bases match TRBD1. The CDR3 has 15 residues. Germline-derived CDR1 and CDR2 are SGHDN and FVKESK. Losses at the gene ends were 4 bases for V and 0 bases for J; bases not matched to a gene: 6. CDR3 protein: CASSPQGSPSYEQYF. The CDR3 DNA sequence: TGTGCCAGCAGCCCACAGGGGTCGCCCTCCTACGAGCAGTACTTC.

Worth noting for this clone: Other DNA sequences in this sample translate to the same CDR3. The rearrangement joins TRBV9 to TRBJ2-5; 8 bases are a match to TRBD1. Germline values: CDR1 SGDLS, CDR2 YYNGEE. The CDR3 has 13 amino acids. Trimming took 5 bases from V and 3 from J; bases not matched to a gene: 3. Here the CDR3 reads CASSGTGEETQYF. DNA of the CDR3: TGTGCCAGCAGTGGGACAGGAGAAGAGACCCAGTACTTC.

The chain links TRBV6-5 to TRBJ1-1; the D is unclear. The CDR3 has 13 amino acids. From germline, CDR1 is MNHEY and CDR2 SVGAGI. V lost 2 bases and J 4 bases, leaving 8 bases between the germline ends. The CDR3 DNA sequence: TGTGCCAGCAGTTACGAAGGGAGCACTGAAGCTTTCTTT. This translates into CASSYEGSTEAFF.

This chain uses TRBV27 with TRBJ2-1, with a tentative D call TRBD2 (6 bases). Trimming took 1 base from V and 4 from J, leaving 20 bases between them. The CDR3 extends over 18 amino acids. The germline V gene has CDR1 MNHEY and CDR2 SMNVEV (reference sequence). In DNA form, the CDR3 reads TGTGCCAGCAGTTTATTTTCCCCCCGGCGACTAGGTTACAATGAGCAGTTCTTC. As protein: CASSLFSPRRLGYNEQFF.

The rearrangement links TRBV2 to TRBJ1-3; D might be TRBD1 (6 bases). The CDR3 has 15 residues. The germline V gene has CDR1 SNHLY and CDR2 FYNNEI. The V gene lost 7 bases and the J gene lost 0 bases, with 13 bases spanning the gap. The CDR3 DNA reads as TGTGCCAGCACTTCGAGGGACATCTCTGGAAACACCATATATTTT. Its translation: CASTSRDISGNTIYF.

The J gene is TRBJ1-2, the V gene TRBV27, with D uncertain. Germline lookup yields CDR1 MNHEY and CDR2 SMNVEV (reference sequence). V shed 6 bases and J shed 6 bases, with 17 bases lying between them. There are 14 residues in the CDR3. The CDR3 spells CASSNGRDFDGYTF. CDR3 bases: TGTGCCAGCAGCAACGGACGGGATTTTGATGGCTACACCTTC.

The chain joins TRBV6-1 to TRBJ1-2; D call uncertain. V was shortened by 3 bases and J by 0 bases, with 5 bases between the two germline ends. CDR1 and CDR2 from the germline V gene are MNHNS and SASEGT. CDR3 length equals 13 residues. CDR3 bases: TGTGCCAGCAGTGACCCTCCTAACTATGGCTACACCTTC. It encodes CASSDPPNYGYTF.

This clone came up once. The V call is TRBV2, the J call TRBJ1-3; D ambiguous. The CDR3 extends over 14 amino acids. CDR1 is SNHLY and CDR2 is FYNNEI in the germline V gene. Trimming stripped 5 bases from V and 0 bases from J, with 8 bases between. The CDR3, as DNA: TGTGCCAGCAGTAGTAGTAGCTCTGGAAACACCATATATTTT. Its translation is CASSSSSSGNTIYF. The full variable domain, rest sourced from reference TRBV2 and TRBJ1-3, is EPEVTQTPSHQVTQMGQEVILRCVPISNHLYFYWYRQILGQKVEFLVSFYNNEISEKSEIFDDQFSVERPDGSNFTLKIRSTKLEDSAMYFCASSSSSSGNTIYFGEGSWLTVV.

This sequence joins TRBV3-1 (or the pseudogene TRBV3-2) and TRBJ1-6, with 9 bases identical to TRBD1. The germline CDR1 and CDR2 sequences are LGHDT and YNNKEL (reference sequence). The CDR3 runs 16 residues. V lost 2 bases to trimming and J lost 5 bases; unmatched junction nucleotides: 4. In nucleotides, the CDR3 is TGTGCCAGCAGCCAAAGGGACAGGGTTAATAATTCACCCCTCCACTTT. Amino acid sequence: CASSQRDRVNNSPLHF.

The chain uses TRBV10-2 and TRBJ2-2; 7 bases map to TRBD1. The CDR3 covers 15 residues. With 7 bases clipped from V and 5 bases from J, the junction kept 10 bases outside the gene matches. Germline CDR1 reads WSHSY; CDR2 reads SAAADI. The CDR3 sequence is CASNGEGGGTGELFF. Here the CDR3 DNA reads TGCGCCAGCAACGGAGAAGGGGGCGGTACCGGGGAGCTGTTTTTT.

The rearrangement links TRBV5-1 to TRBJ1-5; 7 positions match TRBD1. This CDR3 contains 14 residues. V dropped 4 bases and J dropped 4; count of bases not matched to a gene: 5. Germline V gene lookup returns CDR1 SGHRS and CDR2 YFSETQ. The CDR3 sequence is CASSPSTGNQPQHF. In DNA, the CDR3 is TGCGCCAGCAGCCCGTCGACAGGGAATCAGCCCCAGCATTTT. Full variable domain (outside the CDR3, taken from reference TRBV5-1 and TRBJ1-5): KAGVTQTPRYLIKTRGQQVTLSCSPISGHRSVSWYQQTPGQGLQFLFEYFSETQRNKGNFPGRFSGRQFSNSRSEMNVSTLELGDSALYLCASSPSTGNQPQHFGDGTRLSIL.

The sample holds a few counts of this clone. This rearrangement joins TRBV6-5 to TRBJ1-1; no definite D call. The length of the CDR3 is 13 residues. Germline CDR1 reads MNHEY; CDR2 reads SVGAGI. Trimming removed 6 bases at V and 1 base at J, with 9 bases between. Here the CDR3 DNA reads TGTGCCAGCAGAGCAGGAGGGAACACTGAAGCTTTCTTT. Translated, it gives CASRAGGNTEAFF.

The chain is built from TRBV7-3 and TRBJ1-1, with D unresolved. Germline V gene sequence: CDR1 SGHTA, CDR2 FQGTGA. The CDR3 loop spans 13 amino acids. Trimming stripped 1 base from V and 3 bases from J, with 6 bases between. DNA of the CDR3: TGTGCCAGCAGCTTAATGGAGGACACTGAAGCTTTCTTT. Amino acid sequence: CASSLMEDTEAFF.

This clone turned up a few times. The gene calls are TRBV27 and TRBJ2-7; 11 nucleotides align to TRBD1. This CDR3 is 15 amino acids long. Germline trimming cut 3 bases from V and 3 bases from J; bases unmatched to any gene: 4. Germline values: CDR1 MNHEY, CDR2 SMNVEV (reference sequence). The CDR3 bases are TGTGCCAGCAGTTTCGGGACAGGGGGTGTCTACGAGCAGTACTTC. Residues: CASSFGTGGVYEQYF.

The chain uses TRBV9 and TRBJ1-2; D not resolved. V dropped 4 bases and J dropped 0 bases, with 7 bases sitting between them. The CDR3 covers 13 residues. Germline CDR1 is SGDLS and CDR2 is YYNGEE. CDR3 DNA sequence: TGTGCCAGCAGCCCCGGGGCTAACTATGGCTACACCTTC. Residues: CASSPGANYGYTF.